This T cell receptor beta chain originates from a study of T-cell reconstitution after alpha-beta-depleted transplantation in children. Details on this clonotype: A much larger clone is a single base away; this may be a read error.

CDR1 SGHRS and CDR2 YFSETQ come from the germline V gene. This CDR3 region has 15 residues. Unique molecular identifiers were used in preparing the TCRbeta library. Each CDR3 protein gets one entry after TCRdb re-called the PCR reads with MiXCR. The sample lists approximately 630,000 distinct CDR3 sequences; around 12% were seen once. This TCR was sampled from a girl aged 2-10 years with congenital amegakaryocytic thrombocytopenia, due to receive a stem cell transplant. Material: PBMCs, obtained before TCRalphabeta/CD19-depleted stem cell transplant. V is TRBV5-1 and J is TRBJ2-7; 9 nucleotides line up with TRBD1. The CDR3 DNA sequence: TGCGCCAGCAGCAAACTCCGGGACAGGGACTACGAGCAGTCCTTC. The encoded protein is CASSKLRDRDYEQSF.